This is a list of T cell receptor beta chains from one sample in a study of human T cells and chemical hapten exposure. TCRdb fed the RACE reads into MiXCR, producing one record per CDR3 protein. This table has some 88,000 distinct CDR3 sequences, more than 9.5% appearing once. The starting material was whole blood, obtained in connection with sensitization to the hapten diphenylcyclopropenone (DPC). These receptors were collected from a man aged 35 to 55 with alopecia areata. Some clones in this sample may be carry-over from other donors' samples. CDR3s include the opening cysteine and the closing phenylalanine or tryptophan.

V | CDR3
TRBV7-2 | CASSFTGLTDTQYF
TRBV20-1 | CSARGTSGTASTDTQYF
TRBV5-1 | CASSFFRVSSYNEQFF
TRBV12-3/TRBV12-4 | CASKIGTGNEKLFF
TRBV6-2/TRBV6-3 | CASSYMDRGRGYTF
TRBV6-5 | CASGRTAEGSPLHF
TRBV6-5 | CASSYGKGATEAFF
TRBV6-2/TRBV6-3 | CASRLFPGTDTQYF
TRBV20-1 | CSAGGTGTSARTDTQYF
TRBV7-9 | CASSLDEAATIYGYTF
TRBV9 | CASSTRQGQETQYF
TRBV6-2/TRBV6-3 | CASSYIRGGPNTEAFF
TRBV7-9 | CASSSQRTVDTEAFF
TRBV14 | CASSPFTLYEQYF
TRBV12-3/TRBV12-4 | CASSPGFRSNTEAFF
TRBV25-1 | CASSSDRGDYGYTF
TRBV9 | CASSVGLNNEKLFF
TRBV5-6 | CASSLELAGGLADTQYF
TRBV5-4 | CASSLPSRKETQYF
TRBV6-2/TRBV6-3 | CASSHGNEQYF
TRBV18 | CASSPFARETNYGYTF
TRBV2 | CASSEAQQGAIYTQYF
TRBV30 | CAWSPLSSGRIWEQFF
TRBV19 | CASSIVALVDTQYF
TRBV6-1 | CASSAGKGNQPQHF
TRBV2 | CASSPNPTEQYF
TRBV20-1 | CSATTGKGSPLHF
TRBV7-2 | CASSLAGDTLSEQYF
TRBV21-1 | CASSNMRGLHSGANVLTF
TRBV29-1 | CSVDGLQETQYF
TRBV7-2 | CASSLDGMVQFF
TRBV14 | CASSQNRIVPEAFF
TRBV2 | CASSERYEQYF
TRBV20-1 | CSARAGAYGYTF
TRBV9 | CASSSTTNTGELFF
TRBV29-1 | CSVTGTSGRGTGELFF
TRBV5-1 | CASSSLGSSSDGYTF
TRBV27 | CASSSGPTTDTQYF
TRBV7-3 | CASSEGLAGNTGELFF
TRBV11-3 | CASSPWGQGADETQYF
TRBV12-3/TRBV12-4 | CASSDRSSGNTIYF
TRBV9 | CASSAGTAAGEQFF
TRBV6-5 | CASTSGETSYNEQFF
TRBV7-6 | CASSSRTGKVDEQYF
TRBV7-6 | CASSLGRYSYEQYF
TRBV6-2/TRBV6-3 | CASSRTSKDTQYF
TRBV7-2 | CASSEMGGETQYF
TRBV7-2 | CASSVLRGRRNSPLHF
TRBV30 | CAWSGPQGASHTDTQYF
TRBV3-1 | CASSPRQARLDGGSYEQYF
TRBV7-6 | CASSLEQGFDTEAFF
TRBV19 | CASQWGREQPQHF
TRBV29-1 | CSAQGESNQPQHF
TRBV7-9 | CASSILNQPQHF
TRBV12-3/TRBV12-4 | CAGARGLGGVTDTQYF
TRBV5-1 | CASSPGTEFVGGYTF
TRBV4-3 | CASSQDGAVHLF
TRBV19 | CASRGGSPTYEQYF
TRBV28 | CASSSQVRNTQYF